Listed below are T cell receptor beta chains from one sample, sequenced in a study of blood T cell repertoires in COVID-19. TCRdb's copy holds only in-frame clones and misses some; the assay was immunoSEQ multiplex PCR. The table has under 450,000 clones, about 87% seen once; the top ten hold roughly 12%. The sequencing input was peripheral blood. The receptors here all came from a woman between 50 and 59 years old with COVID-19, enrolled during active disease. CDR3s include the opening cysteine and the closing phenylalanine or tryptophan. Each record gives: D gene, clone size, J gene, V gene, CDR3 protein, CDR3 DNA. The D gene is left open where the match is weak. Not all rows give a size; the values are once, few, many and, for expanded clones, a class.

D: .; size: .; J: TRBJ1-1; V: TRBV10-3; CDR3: CATVGVNTEAFF; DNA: TGTGCCACCGTAGGAGTGAACACTGAAGCTTTCTTT
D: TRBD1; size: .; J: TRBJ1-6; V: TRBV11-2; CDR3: CASSLGVPTGRHGSPLHF; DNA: TGTGCCAGCAGCTTAGGGGTCCCGACAGGGCGGCATGGTTCACCCCTCCACTTT
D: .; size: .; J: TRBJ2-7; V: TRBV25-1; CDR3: CASSEDISYEQYF; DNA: TGTGCCAGCAGTGAAGACATTTCCTACGAGCAGTACTTC
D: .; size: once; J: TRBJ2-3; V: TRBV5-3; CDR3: CARSPTRWILLNTQYF; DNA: TGTGCCAGAAGCCCGACAAGATGGATTTTGTTGAATACGCAGTATTTT
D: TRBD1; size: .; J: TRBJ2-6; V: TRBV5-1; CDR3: CASSLDRGLGGANVLTF; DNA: TGCGCCAGCAGCTTGGACAGGGGTCTAGGCGGGGCCAACGTCCTGACTTTC
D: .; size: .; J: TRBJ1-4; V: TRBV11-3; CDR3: CASSLYRSRRPEKLFF; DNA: TGTGCCAGCAGCTTGTACCGTTCAAGGAGACCGGAAAAACTGTTTTTT
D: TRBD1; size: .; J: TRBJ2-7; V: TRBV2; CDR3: CASSEGVTGDYEQYF; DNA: TGTGCCAGCAGTGAAGGCGTGACAGGGGACTACGAGCAGTACTTC
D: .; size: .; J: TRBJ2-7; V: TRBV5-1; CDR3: CASSLVGDSYEQYF; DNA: TGCGCCAGCAGCTTGGTCGGGGACTCCTACGAGCAGTACTTC
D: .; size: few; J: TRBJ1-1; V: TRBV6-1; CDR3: CASSEPGDTEAFF; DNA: TGTGCCAGCAGTGAACCAGGGGACACTGAAGCTTTCTTT
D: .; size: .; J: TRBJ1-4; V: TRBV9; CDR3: CASSVLPGTNEKLFF; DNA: TGTGCCAGCAGCGTCCTACCTGGAACTAATGAAAAACTGTTTTTT
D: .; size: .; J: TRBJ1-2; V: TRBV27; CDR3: CASSQDSRSRRAGYTF; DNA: TGTGCCAGCAGTCAGGACAGTCGGTCCCGACGGGCTGGCTACACCTTC
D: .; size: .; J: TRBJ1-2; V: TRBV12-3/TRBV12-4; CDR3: CASRPTGSYGYTF; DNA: TGTGCCAGCAGACCAACGGGATCCTATGGCTACACCTTC
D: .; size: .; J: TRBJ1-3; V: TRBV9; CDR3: CASSWGGKTGNTIYF; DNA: TGTGCCAGCAGCTGGGGGGGAAAGACTGGAAACACCATATATTTT
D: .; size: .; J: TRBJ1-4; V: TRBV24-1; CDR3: CATSDLTEKLFF; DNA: TGTGCCACCAGTGATTTAACAGAAAAACTGTTTTTT
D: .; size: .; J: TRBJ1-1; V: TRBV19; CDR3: CASTSGHTEAFF; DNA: TGTGCCAGCACATCAGGGCACACTGAAGCTTTCTTT
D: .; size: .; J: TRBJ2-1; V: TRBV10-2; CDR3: CASSEGGLNNEQFF; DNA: TGCGCCAGCAGTGAAGGGGGACTAAACAATGAGCAGTTCTTC
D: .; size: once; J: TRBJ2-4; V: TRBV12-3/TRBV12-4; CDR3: CASSLGANIQYF; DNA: TGTGCCAGCAGTTTAGGGGCGAACATTCAGTACTTC
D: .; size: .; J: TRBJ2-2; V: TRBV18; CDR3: CASSPTGNTGELFF; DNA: TGTGCCAGCTCACCGACAGGGAACACCGGGGAGCTGTTTTTT
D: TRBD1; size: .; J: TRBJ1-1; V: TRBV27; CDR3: CASSQSGTGLITEAFF; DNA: TGTGCCAGCAGTCAGAGCGGGACAGGCCTTATTACTGAAGCTTTCTTT
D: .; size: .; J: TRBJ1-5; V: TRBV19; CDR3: CASSRSADQPQHF; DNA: TGTGCCAGTAGTCGGTCCGCCGATCAGCCCCAGCATTTT
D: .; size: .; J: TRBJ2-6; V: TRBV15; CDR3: CATMSSGANVLTF; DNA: TGTGCCACCATGAGCTCTGGGGCCAACGTCCTGACTTTC
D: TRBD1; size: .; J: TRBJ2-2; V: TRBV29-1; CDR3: CSVGGVRGRRTGELFF; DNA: TGCAGCGTTGGAGGGGTCAGGGGGCGTCGGACCGGGGAGCTGTTTTTT
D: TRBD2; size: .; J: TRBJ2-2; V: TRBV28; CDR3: CASSLLRGGTGELFF; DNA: TGTGCCAGCAGTTTATTGCGGGGAGGGACCGGGGAGCTGTTTTTT